Below, 12 T cell receptor beta chains from the same sample are listed, as sequenced in a study of glioma-infiltrating T cells after dendritic cell vaccination. Time point indicated: after dendritic cell vaccination, including at tumor progression/relapse. The table came from immunoSEQ multiplex PCR; TCRdb's copy has only in-frame clones and leaves some out. The sample contains more than 20,000 clones, approximately 89% of which appear only once. The sequences come from blood, collected after dendritic cell vaccination. The receptors derive from a human donor with glioblastoma.

The V gene is TRBV2, the J gene TRBJ2-7; the D gene is possibly TRBD2 (6 bases). CDR3 length: 14 amino acids. The V and J ends lost 9 bases and 3 bases respectively, with 18 bases between them. Germline-derived CDR1 and CDR2 are SNHLY and FYNNEI. CDR3: CARQGEMGGYEQYF. The DNA for the CDR3 is TGTGCCAGACAAGGGGAAATGGGAGGCTACGAGCAGTACTTC.

The J gene is TRBJ1-5, the V gene TRBV7-8; D unclear. Germline V gene data show CDR1 as SGHVS and CDR2 as FQNEAQ. The CDR3 has 13 residues. Trimming shortened V by 1 base and J by 6 bases, and 7 bases separated the two germline ends. CDR3 coding DNA: TGTGCCAGCAGCTTAGGAGGTAGTCAGCCCCAGCATTTT. Translation: CASSLGGSQPQHF.

Concerning this clone: The sample carries other DNA sequences with the same CDR3. The genes are TRBV2 and TRBJ1-1, with D possibly TRBD1 on 6 matching bases. The length of the CDR3 is 11 residues. In germline, CDR1 is SNHLY, CDR2 FYNNEI. V lost 8 bases and J lost 3, with 7 bases in between. CDR3 nucleotide sequence: TGTGCCAGCCAGGGGTACACTGAAGCTTTCTTT. It yields the protein CASQGYTEAFF.

The V and J genes are TRBV29-1 and TRBJ2-1; TRBD1 aligns across 8 bases. Germline V gene sequence: CDR1 SQVTM, CDR2 ANQGSEA. The CDR3 has 13 residues. V was pared by 7 bases and J by 6 bases, with 8 bases of the junction left unmatched. CDR3 in amino acids: CSEGQGPGNEQFF. The CDR3, as DNA: TGCAGCGAAGGACAGGGCCCGGGCAATGAGCAGTTCTTC.

A few counts support this clone. The rearrangement links TRBV5-6 to TRBJ2-5; 12 bases agree with TRBD1. The CDR3 has 14 amino acids. Germline assignment: CDR1 SGHDT and CDR2 YYEEEE. The V gene end was trimmed by 7 bases and the J gene end by 4 bases; junction bases not matched to a gene: 5. CDR3 DNA sequence: TGTGCCAGCCGGGACAGGGGGCGGTCAGAGACCCAGTACTTC. Translated: CASRDRGRSETQYF.

This chain uses TRBV27 with TRBJ1-2; TRBD1 agrees at 7 bases. V trimming: 6 bases; J trimming: 8 bases; junction bases outside the gene matches: 9. CDR1 MNHEY and CDR2 SMNVEV come from the germline V gene (reference sequence). This CDR3 has 13 amino acids. CDR3 DNA sequence: TGTGCCAGCAGAGGCGACAGGGAAGCCGGCTACACCTTC. It encodes CASRGDREAGYTF.

The chain joins TRBV2 to TRBJ2-7, with D possibly TRBD1 on 5 matching bases. The ends were cut back, 8 bases at V and 4 bases at J, with 15 bases in the middle. The CDR3 contains 13 residues. Germline V gene lookup returns CDR1 SNHLY and CDR2 FYNNEI. The DNA of the CDR3 is TGTGCCAGCGCTCGCCAGGGTAGGTACGAGCAGTACTTC. Protein sequence: CASARQGRYEQYF.

The chain carries TRBV7-6 and TRBJ2-7; D is perhaps TRBD1 (6 bases). The V gene lost 1 base and the J gene lost 1 base, with 8 bases spanning the gap. Germline V gene data show CDR1 as SGHVS and CDR2 as FNYEAQ. The CDR3 runs 14 residues. The CDR3 DNA is TGTGCCAGCAGCTTAGACAGGGCATCCTACGAGCAGTACTTC. Translated: CASSLDRASYEQYF.

This clone was seen just once. J is TRBJ1-5 and V is TRBV2; 9 bases are a match to TRBD1. The CDR3 runs to 14 residues. Looked up from germline, CDR1 is SNHLY and CDR2 is FYNNEI. Germline trimming cut 5 bases from V and 4 bases from J; bases unmatched to any gene: 3. This CDR3 reads CASSKGQGNQPQHF. As DNA, the CDR3 is TGTGCCAGCAGTAAGGGACAGGGAAATCAGCCCCAGCATTTT.

This chain links TRBV10-3 with TRBJ2-5; D may be TRBD2 (6 bases). Trimming left V 3 bases short and J 3 bases short, with 14 bases between. This CDR3 has 15 residues. CDR1 and CDR2 (germline): ENHRY, SYGVKD. CDR3 sequence reads: CAISDFEGGKETQYF. In DNA, the CDR3 is TGTGCCATCAGTGATTTCGAGGGAGGTAAAGAGACCCAGTACTTC.

The rearrangement links TRBV6-1 to TRBJ1-4, with TRBD1 matching 10 bases. CDR3 length: 17 amino acids. Unmatched junction bases numbered 12, after V lost 2 bases and J lost 9 bases. Germline CDR1 is MNHNS and CDR2 is SASEGT. This CDR3 is CASSERPSWTGGQKLFF. The CDR3 DNA sequence: TGTGCCAGCAGTGAACGTCCTTCGTGGACAGGGGGTCAAAAACTGTTTTTT.

The chain joins TRBV5-1 to TRBJ1-1; TRBD1 matches at 7 bases. Germline-derived CDR1 and CDR2 are SGHRS and YFSETQ. The trim removed 4 bases at V and 0 bases at J, leaving 6 bases unmatched. The CDR3 runs 15 residues. The CDR3 nucleotides read TGCGCCAGCAGCGTCGACAGGGAGATGAACACTGAAGCTTTCTTT. Translated, it gives CASSVDREMNTEAFF.